This TCR beta chain was sequenced for a study of T-cell memory formation after mild COVID-19. Comment on this clonotype: The target antigen is unknown.

Each CDR3 protein gets one entry after TCRdb re-called the 5' RACE reads with MiXCR. The repertoire holds roughly 450,000 distinct CDR3 sequences, with 15% to 20% as singletons. Findings and limits, study-wide: What remained unconfirmed was the SARS-CoV-2 specificity of second-wave clones peaking on day 37. Detection of some responders pre-infection suggested pre-existing cross-reactive memory T cells participated.

With 0 bases removed from V and 2 bases from J, the gap between germline ends came to 14 bases. The germline CDR1 and CDR2 sequences are DFQATT and SNEGSKA (reference sequence). This CDR3 region has 15 residues. The rearrangement uses TRBV20-1 and TRBJ2-7, with D possibly matching TRBD1 (5 bases). The source material was PBMCs or a T cell subset sorted from them (not recorded which). This TCR derives from an adult woman who had mild COVID-19 (a few samples of this study predate the infection). Cell type and time point are not known. As DNA, the CDR3 is TGCAGTGCTAGAGATTCAGGGTCCCCCACCTACGAGCAGTACTTC. It is translated as CSARDSGSPTYEQYF.